This T cell receptor beta chain was captured in a study of shared clonotypes between healthy human individuals (dated by TCRdb to between 2020 and 2021). Regarding the complete study: A couple of women and a few men aged 18 to 49 years were included in the cohort. Each donor's leukapheresis produced roughly between about 0.9 and 9.5 billion PBMCs. To increase sequencing depth and limit assay-specific biases, TCR repertoire library preparation and sequencing were carried out by different laboratories using diverse techniques. For each donor, CD4 naive and CD4 memory were each run on three plates, CD8 naive on two plates, and CD8 memory on one plate. To estimate repertoire size and how much clonotype sharing occurs between individuals, the study deeply sequenced the blood TCR repertoires of about 5 healthy adults.

The investigation overall reported the following: Compared with non-shared clonotypes, clonotypes shared by all four sorted-subset donors had higher generation probabilities. Pairwise subsampling indicated that sequencing depth was expected to affect the degree of clonotype sharing among donors. The genetic and exposure-history diversity represented was limited by the small number of donors. Even with the large sequencing depth, rarefaction of the sorted-subset datasets indicated that sequencing was incomplete. Across four donors, roughly 5% of naive CD4, around 3.3% of naive CD8, 2% to 2.5% of memory CD4, and about 0.44% of memory CD8 clonotypes were shared. Estimated clonotype richness was generally larger for naive than for memory subsets. Sampling was restricted to blood, and TCR repertoires in tissue are likely to differ from TCR repertoires in blood.

On this clone itself: The target of this receptor is not known. Base qualities were left out, and no much larger clone turns up one base away.

TCR CDR3 regions were amplified from genomic DNA by multiplex PCR using the deep immunoSEQ assay. Genomic DNA extracted from each cell subset was distributed evenly over all wells of several immunoSEQ 96-well plates, and each plate served as one replicate. For sorted subsets, around 200 ng genomic DNA, equal to 30,000 or so T cell genomes, was loaded into each replicate PCR. Purified libraries were quantified with a Qubit 3.0 fluorometer, sized on a Bioanalyzer 2100, and re-quantified with the KAPA Library Quantification kit. Every immunoSEQ 96-well plate was sequenced on a dedicated single-read 150-cycle Illumina NextSeq 550 flow cell. Regarding the original processing steps: The immunoSEQ output contained only junctional sequences without quality scores, so filtering could not match that applied to full-length reads. To assign V/J genes and CDR3, sequences were annotated using PyIR, a Python wrapper for IgBLAST v1.9, with IMGT germline references. Reads with weak V/J assignments (E-value above 1e-6), missing CDR3, stop codons, out-of-frame junctions, or ambiguous translated residues were removed. V3J clonotypes were defined as sequences sharing an identical inferred V gene, J gene, and CDR3 amino acid sequence. Percentage overlap between repertoires was calculated by dividing the number of shared unique clonotypes by the size of the smaller repertoire. Richness of each repertoire was evaluated using RTK rarefaction, the Chao1 estimator, and Recon v2.1 estimates of unobserved clonotypes. For all TCRbeta clonotypes obtained by the gDNA method from a few donors, generation probabilities were computed with OLGA. TCRdb provides this immuneACCESS table in a form limited to in-frame rearrangements. Some clones are lacking; in checked studies, under half of them reflect an unresolved V gene, and why the rest are absent is not known. V and J calls and clone size are copied from that table; D and trimming were computed from the DNA. This sample holds around 1.4 million clones; less than 99% were observed only once. Over 0.3% of the sample is taken by the ten largest.

Donors were healthy HIV-negative adults with no recently reported acute infections or vaccinations. Every donor was a Caucasian adult residing in Nashville, Tennessee, USA. Magnetic negative selection was used to enrich CD4+ T cells, after which naive cells were positively selected on CD45RA and the negative fraction became the memory subset. After blood collection by leukapheresis, PBMCs were isolated using Ficoll-Histopaque density gradient centrifugation and then cryopreserved in the vapor phase of liquid nitrogen. Analytical flow cytometry was used to check the purity and quantity of every magnetically sorted T cell population. Each sorted fraction had its genomic DNA isolated and then quantified by UV absorbance on a Nanodrop 2000c. The sequenced material came from naive CD4+ T cells sorted from blood. The sample's cell subset or site, from its label and the paper: CD45RA+ positively selected. The TCR was taken from a young man in good health.

The CDR3 reads as follows: CASSWGQDLYGYTF. The DNA reads as follows: TGCGCCAGCAGCTGGGGACAGGATCTCTATGGCTACACCTTC. The chain is made from TRBV5-1 and TRBJ1-2, with 8 bases aligning to TRBD1. The CDR3 runs 14 amino acids, cysteine and phenylalanine included. The kept DNA is CDR3 alone, 42 bases in frame from the first base. CDR1 and CDR2 are read off the germline V gene as SGHRS and YFSETQ. V is pruned by 3 bases and J by 4 bases, leaving 5 bases of the junction without a gene match.